These 12 T cell receptor beta chains came from one sample sequenced in a study of blood T cell repertoires in COVID-19. The assay was immunoSEQ multiplex PCR, and TCRdb's table has in-frame clones only and misses some. The sample lists under 130,000 clones, approximately 80% occurring once. The sample comprised peripheral blood. The receptors shown here come from a human donor in a cohort sampled during active COVID-19.

The chain has TRBV19 and TRBJ1-2; D is undetermined. V was trimmed by 0 bases and J by 4 bases, leaving 6 bases between them. CDR1 is LNHDA, CDR2 SQIVND, per germline (reference sequence). CDR3 length equals 13 residues. As DNA, the CDR3 is TGTGCCAGTAGTATAGAATCGGGCTATGGCTACACCTTC. Amino acid sequence: CASSIESGYGYTF.

The chain employs TRBV7-3 and TRBJ2-5; 15 bases match TRBD2. Germline-derived CDR1 and CDR2 are SGHTA and FQGTGA. The V and J ends lost 3 bases and 2 bases, in that order; junction bases with no gene match: 1. CDR3 length: 16 residues. The CDR3 loop reads CASSFGLAGGQETQYF. CDR3 nucleotides: TGTGCCAGCAGCTTCGGACTAGCGGGGGGGCAAGAGACCCAGTACTTC.

J is TRBJ1-1 and V is TRBV20-1; the D is unclear. Trimming took 3 bases from V and 4 from J, leaving 6 bases between them. CDR3 length: 11 residues. Germline V gene lookup returns CDR1 DFQATT and CDR2 SNEGSKA (reference sequence). CDR3 nucleotides: TGCAGTGCTAGTACAAGCACTGAAGCTTTCTTT. Its protein is CSASTSTEAFF.

The chain links TRBV7-9 to TRBJ2-7, with TRBD1 matching over 7 bases. This CDR3 is 14 amino acids long. From germline, CDR1 is SEHNR and CDR2 FQNEAQ (reference sequence). Trimming removed 3 bases from V and 7 bases from J; junction bases left unmatched: 9. Written as DNA, the CDR3 is TGTGCCAGCAGCTTCAGACAGGGAATACGGGAGCAGTACTTC. Its translation: CASSFRQGIREQYF.

The chain couples TRBV6-6 to TRBJ2-7, with D possibly TRBD1 on 6 matching bases. The germline V gene has CDR1 MNHNY and CDR2 SVGAGI (reference sequence). Deletions cut 2 bases from V and 3 bases from J, with 11 bases between. The CDR3 has 14 amino acids. The CDR3 DNA reads TGTGCCAGCAGTTACGGTCAGGGGAACTACGAGCAGTACTTC. It translates to CASSYGQGNYEQYF.

The chain links TRBV10-1 to TRBJ1-6; 8 bases align to TRBD1. The CDR3 runs 16 residues. Germline lookup yields CDR1 WNHNN and CDR2 SYGVQD (reference sequence). J gave up 10 bases and V 7 bases, and 15 bases lay outside the gene matches. The CDR3: CASTVPGQVGESPLHF. CDR3 bases: TGCGCCAGCACCGTCCCGGGACAGGTGGGGGAATCACCCCTCCACTTT.

The chain has TRBV10-3 and TRBJ1-1; 11 bases line up with TRBD1. J lost 1 base, V lost 5 bases, and 3 bases had no gene match. From germline, CDR1 is ENHRY and CDR2 SYGVKD. This CDR3 contains 15 residues. The CDR3 nucleotides read TGTGCCATCAGTCCGGGACAGGGGGAGAACACTGAAGCTTTCTTT. As protein: CAISPGQGENTEAFF.

The rearrangement joins TRBV9 to TRBJ2-5; TRBD2 matches at 14 bases. The germline gives CDR1 SGDLS, CDR2 YYNGEE. V shed 4 bases and J 0 bases; nucleotides not matched to a gene: 8. CDR3 length: 18 residues. The CDR3 spells CASSRGTSGGRYQETQYF. The CDR3 DNA is TGTGCCAGCAGCCGAGGGACTAGCGGGGGCCGGTACCAAGAGACCCAGTACTTC.

The chain links TRBV7-2 to TRBJ2-4, with 8 bases matching TRBD1. CDR3 length: 16 amino acids. V gave up 5 bases and J gave up 0 bases; unmatched junction bases: 6. Germline CDR1 reads SGHTA; CDR2 reads FQGNSA. The CDR3 nucleotides read TGTGCCAGCAGCGTCCAGGGGGCGATAGCCAAAAACATTCAGTACTTC. Protein product: CASSVQGAIAKNIQYF.

CDR3 DNA sequence: TGTGCCAGCAGCTTAGAAACGGGTGTAACCGGGGAGCTGTTTTTT. It is translated as CASSLETGVTGELFF. The rearrangement links TRBV7-6 to TRBJ2-2; D gene unclear. Trimming cost V 1 base and J 5 bases, with 11 bases left between them. This CDR3 is built from 15 residues. Germline V gene sequence: CDR1 SGHVS, CDR2 FNYEAQ.

This clone appeared a few times. The chain carries TRBV5-1 and TRBJ2-7, with TRBD1 as a possible D gene (6 bases). The germline CDR1 and CDR2 sequences are SGHRS and YFSETQ. This CDR3 contains 15 residues. V lost 4 bases and J lost 3, with 17 bases in between. CDR3 DNA: TGCGCCAGCAGCAACAGGGCTGGGGCGAACTACGAGCAGTACTTC. Translated: CASSNRAGANYEQYF.

The V and J genes are TRBV11-3 and TRBJ1-1, with 11 bases that match TRBD1. The CDR3 extends over 14 amino acids. Germline V gene data show CDR1 as SGHNT and CDR2 as YENEEA. V was clipped by 3 bases and J by 4 bases; unmatched bases: 1. The CDR3 sequence is CASSLDRGLTEAFF. The CDR3 nucleotides are TGTGCCAGCAGCTTGGACAGGGGGCTCACTGAAGCTTTCTTT.